These T cell receptor beta chains were read from a single sample in a study of shared clonotypes between healthy human individuals. Assay used: immunoSEQ multiplex PCR; TCRdb lists only in-frame clones, some missing. This table holds fewer than 1.6 million clones, 98% to 99% found once. The sequencing input was naive CD4+ T cells sorted from blood. The receptors were sampled from a man aged 25-45 years in good health. The CDR3 runs from the conserved cysteine through the conserved F or W. D genes are given only for firm matches. The size of a clone is reported for some rows only, either as once, few or many, or as a class for expanded clones.

once	TRBD2	TRBV7-9	TRBJ2-2	CASSRPLAGAYTGELFF	TGTGCCAGCAGCCGACCCCTAGCGGGAGCGTACACCGGGGAGCTGTTTTTT
.	.	TRBV6-6	TRBJ2-7	CASRDPGDGSYEQYF	TGTGCCAGCAGGGACCCAGGGGACGGTTCCTACGAGCAGTACTTC
once	TRBD1	TRBV5-6	TRBJ1-1	CASSLLGTGRETEAFF	TGTGCCAGCAGCTTGCTTGGGACAGGGCGAGAGACTGAAGCTTTCTTT
.	.	TRBV5-1	TRBJ2-1	CASSLVPTGEQFF	TGCGCCAGCAGCTTGGTTCCCACGGGTGAGCAGTTCTTC
.	.	TRBV4-1	TRBJ2-3	CASSRSDGSTDTQYF	TGCGCCAGCAGCCGATCAGACGGAAGCACAGATACGCAGTATTTT
once	TRBD1	TRBV28	TRBJ1-2	CASTSQQGSANYGYTF	TGTGCCAGCACCTCCCAACAGGGGAGTGCTAACTATGGCTACACCTTC
.	.	TRBV11-3	TRBJ2-7	CASSLGVRYEQYF	TGTGCCAGCAGCTTAGGAGTCCGCTACGAGCAGTACTTC
.	TRBD1	TRBV29-1	TRBJ2-1	CSVEGTGNSNEQFF	TGCAGCGTTGAGGGGACAGGGAACTCCAATGAGCAGTTCTTC
once	.	TRBV19	TRBJ1-3	CASSRGSTGNTIYF	TGTGCCAGTAGTAGAGGTAGCACCGGAAACACCATATATTTT
.	.	TRBV21-1	TRBJ2-7	CASSKNLRLAGFRNFYEQYF	TGTGCCAGCAGCAAAAACCTAAGGCTAGCGGGTTTCCGCAACTTCTACGAGCAGTACTTC
.	.	TRBV13	TRBJ2-3	CASSLPSLGFPDTQYF	TGTGCCAGCAGCTTACCGAGCCTGGGGTTTCCAGATACGCAGTATTTT
.	TRBD2	TRBV27	TRBJ2-7	CASSFSGGPHLSYEQYF	TGTGCCAGCAGTTTTTCGGGAGGGCCTCATTTATCCTACGAGCAGTACTTC
.	.	TRBV5-1	TRBJ2-3	CASAATGSESTDTQYF	TGCGCCAGCGCTGCGACGGGGTCAGAAAGCACAGATACGCAGTATTTT
.	.	TRBV19	TRBJ2-3	CASSMLGSADTQYF	TGTGCCAGTAGTATGCTCGGGAGTGCAGATACGCAGTATTTT
.	.	TRBV5-1	TRBJ1-2	CASSLVQGANYGYTF	TGCGCCAGCAGCTTGGTCCAGGGTGCAAACTATGGCTACACCTTC
.	TRBD1	TRBV7-9	TRBJ1-2	CASSRTGGDYGYTF	TGTGCCAGCAGCCGGACAGGGGGAGACTATGGCTACACCTTC
.	.	TRBV7-6	TRBJ2-7	CASSLTGDYEQYF	TGTGCCAGCAGCTTAACGGGGGACTACGAGCAGTACTTC
.	.	TRBV5-5	TRBJ2-7	CASSLRGAFSYEQYF	TGTGCCAGCAGCTTGCGGGGCGCCTTCTCCTACGAGCAGTACTTC
.	.	TRBV7-9	TRBJ1-1	CASSFPTTLNTEAFF	TGTGCCAGCAGCTTCCCTACTACTTTGAACACTGAAGCTTTCTTT
.	TRBD2	TRBV27	TRBJ2-1	CASRTSGIRGNEQFF	TGTGCCAGCAGGACTAGCGGGATAAGGGGCAATGAGCAGTTCTTC
.	.	TRBV5-1	TRBJ2-3	CASSLAGKGTDTQYF	TGCGCCAGCAGCTTGGCTGGGAAGGGCACAGATACGCAGTATTTT
.	.	TRBV5-8	TRBJ2-7	CASSFWSNYYEQYF	TGTGCCAGCAGCTTTTGGTCTAACTACTACGAGCAGTACTTC
.	.	TRBV6-5	TRBJ2-5	CASSYGSSETQYF	TGTGCCAGCAGTTACGGTTCCTCAGAGACCCAGTACTTC
.	TRBD2	TRBV11-2	TRBJ2-3	CASSLRGLAGITDTQYF	TGTGCCAGCAGCTTACGGGGACTAGCGGGCATTACAGATACGCAGTATTTT
.	TRBD2	TRBV19	TRBJ2-1	CASSTSGGYNEQFF	TGTGCCAGTAGCACTAGCGGGGGATACAATGAGCAGTTCTTC
.	TRBD1	TRBV29-1	TRBJ2-3	CSGGGFSTDTQYF	TGCAGCGGAGGGGGCTTTAGCACAGATACGCAGTATTTT
.	.	TRBV5-4	TRBJ2-4	CASSLGSLLAKNIQYF	TGTGCCAGCAGCTTGGGCAGCCTATTAGCCAAAAACATTCAGTACTTC
.	.	TRBV30	TRBJ1-1	CAWSTGMNTEAFF	TGTGCCTGGAGCACAGGGATGAACACTGAAGCTTTCTTT
once	.	TRBV12-5	TRBJ2-1	CASGLGPQGGSYNEQFF	TGTGCTAGTGGTTTGGGGCCCCAGGGGGGCTCCTACAATGAGCAGTTCTTC
.	.	TRBV5-8	TRBJ1-5	CASSPVRGRGTQYSNQPQHF	TGTGCCAGCAGTCCCGTGAGGGGACGGGGAACCCAATATAGCAATCAGCCCCAGCATTTT
.	.	TRBV28	TRBJ1-4	CASSLLGREKLFF	TGTGCCAGCAGTTTATTAGGCCGTGAAAAACTGTTTTTT
.	.	TRBV18	TRBJ2-7	CASSLRDINDYEQYF	TGTGCCAGCTCACTTCGGGACATCAATGACTACGAGCAGTACTTC
.	.	TRBV5-8	TRBJ2-1	CASSLVAGEQFF	TGTGCCAGCAGCTTGGTAGCTGGGGAGCAGTTCTTC
.	.	TRBV28	TRBJ1-5	CASRFTGTYQPQHF	TGTGCCAGCAGATTCACAGGGACCTATCAGCCCCAGCATTTT
.	.	TRBV6-5	TRBJ2-5	CASSRIAGPQETQYF	TGTGCCAGCAGCCGGATCGCGGGGCCCCAAGAGACCCAGTACTTC
.	TRBD1	TRBV7-2	TRBJ2-7	CASSLGSAGTGYEQYF	TGTGCCAGCAGCTTAGGGTCGGCGGGGACAGGTTACGAGCAGTACTTC
.	.	TRBV6-5	TRBJ2-7	CASSYTPIGYEQYF	TGTGCCAGCAGTTACACCCCCATAGGGTACGAGCAGTACTTC
.	TRBD2	TRBV28	TRBJ2-7	CASTRPAGGGSVEQYF	TGTGCCAGCACCCGACCCGCGGGAGGGGGTAGCGTCGAGCAGTACTTC
.	.	TRBV7-9	TRBJ2-3	CASSLSPDTDTQYF	TGTGCCAGCAGCTTATCCCCCGACACAGATACGCAGTATTTT
.	.	TRBV25-1	TRBJ2-4	CASSPGLAKNIQYF	TGTGCCAGCAGTCCGGGACTAGCCAAAAACATTCAGTACTTC
.	.	TRBV6-6	TRBJ1-1	CASSLVGGAEAFF	TGTGCCAGCAGTTTAGTAGGAGGGGCTGAAGCTTTCTTT
.	TRBD2	TRBV7-2	TRBJ2-1	CASRTSGYNEQFF	TGTGCCAGCAGGACTAGCGGATACAATGAGCAGTTCTTC
.	TRBD1	TRBV2	TRBJ2-7	CASTQRGQGGYEQYF	TGTGCCAGCACCCAGAGGGGACAGGGGGGATACGAGCAGTACTTC
.	.	TRBV27	TRBJ2-2	CASTRGGRYKSTGELFF	TGTGCCAGCACCAGAGGGGGGAGATACAAGAGCACCGGGGAGCTGTTTTTT
.	TRBD2	TRBV19	TRBJ2-7	CASSSGLAGGGTYEQYF	TGTGCCAGTAGTAGCGGACTAGCGGGAGGTGGGACCTACGAGCAGTACTTC
.	.	TRBV5-4	TRBJ2-5	CASSPKGGVETQYF	TGTGCCAGCAGCCCAAAGGGGGGAGTAGAGACCCAGTACTTC
.	TRBD2	TRBV5-8	TRBJ2-5	CASSSLGGRAFETQYF	TGTGCCAGCAGCTCCCTTGGCGGGAGGGCTTTTGAGACCCAGTACTTC
.	.	TRBV30	TRBJ2-2	CAWRPRGVTNTGELFF	TGTGCCTGGAGACCCCGCGGGGTTACGAACACCGGGGAGCTGTTTTTT